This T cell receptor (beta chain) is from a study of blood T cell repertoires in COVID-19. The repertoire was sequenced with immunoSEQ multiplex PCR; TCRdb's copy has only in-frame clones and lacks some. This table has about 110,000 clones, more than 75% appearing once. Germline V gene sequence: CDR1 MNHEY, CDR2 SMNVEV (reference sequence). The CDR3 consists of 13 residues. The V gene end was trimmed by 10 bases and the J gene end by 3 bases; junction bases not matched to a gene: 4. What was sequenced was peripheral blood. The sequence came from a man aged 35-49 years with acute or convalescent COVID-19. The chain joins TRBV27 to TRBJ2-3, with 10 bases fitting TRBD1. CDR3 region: CATRDRGTDTQYF. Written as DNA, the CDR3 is TGTGCCACCCGGGACAGGGGAACAGATACGCAGTATTTT.